These 10 T cell receptor beta chains share one sample of origin, sequenced in a study of T cells in women clearing cervical HPV infection. The protocol was immunoSEQ multiplex PCR, while the TCRdb copy is restricted to in-frame clones and leaves out a portion. The ten top clones account for 0.95% to 1%, within a sample of 40,000 to 55,000 clones. The sample was blood buffy coat. The receptors were gathered from a woman aged 18-70 years with a cervical HPV16 infection that either progressed to CIN3+ or cleared (not recorded which).

Comment on this clone: The read finishes 3 residues shy of the CDR3 end, and the germline J gene is used to complete it. This chain joins TRBV11-2 and TRBJ2-2, with TRBD2 matching over 8 bases. The V and J ends lost 5 bases and 3 bases, in that order; junction bases with no gene match: 5. The CDR3 is 15 amino acids. The germline gives CDR1 SGHAT, CDR2 FQNNGV. The CDR3 DNA, read in part, is TGTGCCAGCAGCCGGAGCGGGGGCTACACCGGGGAG. This encodes CASSRSGGYTGE. The full-length CDR3 reads as CASSRSGGYTGELFF.

Concerning this clone itself: The read is 3 residues too short to cover the CDR3 end, so that end is filled in from the germline J gene. The V and J genes are TRBV10-3 and TRBJ2-2; TRBD1 is a possible D gene (7 bases). The V end was cut by 8 bases, the J end by 1 base, with 11 bases between. Germline CDR1 reads ENHRY; CDR2 reads SYGVKD. The CDR3 length is 14 residues. CDR3 DNA (partial): TGTGCCATCCACCAGGGGGGGAACACCGGGGAG. This translates into CAIHQGGNTGE. The complete CDR3 sequence is CAIHQGGNTGELFF.

As for this clone: The read stops 3 residues short of the end of the CDR3; the missing end is completed from the germline J gene. The chain employs TRBV20-1 and TRBJ1-2, with TRBD1 matching over 7 bases. Per the germline V gene, CDR1 is DFQATT and CDR2 is SNEGSKA (reference sequence). CDR3 size: 14 residues. V trimming: 0 bases; J trimming: 4 bases; junction bases outside the gene matches: 5. The CDR3 DNA, read in part, is TGCAGTGCTAGAGATGTGGGACAGCTCTATGGC. It is translated as CSARDVGQLYG. The full CDR3 is CSARDVGQLYGYTF.

Comment on this clone: The CDR3 end is not reached by the read, which stops 3 residues before it; the germline J gene fills it in. Other DNA sequences in the sample encode the same CDR3. The V gene is TRBV2, the J gene TRBJ1-2; TRBD1 is a possible D gene (5 bases). The CDR3 loop spans 16 amino acids. Trimming left V 0 bases short and J 4 bases short, with 15 bases between. The germline CDR1 and CDR2 sequences are SNHLY and FYNNEI. Incomplete CDR3 DNA: TGTGCCAGCAGTGAAGCGCTTAGGGGTACTGGCTATGGC. Its protein product is CASSEALRGTGYG. The whole CDR3 sequence is CASSEALRGTGYGYTF.

As concerns this clone: The read terminates 3 residues ahead of where the CDR3 ends, so the germline J gene completes it. The V call is TRBV19, the J call TRBJ2-1, with 8 positions matching TRBD2. The CDR3 spans 12 residues. V shed 3 bases and J 9 bases; nucleotides not matched to a gene: 1. Germline V gene sequence: CDR1 LNHDA, CDR2 SQIVND (reference sequence). The CDR3 protein is CASSIRGGEQFF. The covered CDR3 bases are TGTGCCAGTAGTATTCGGGGGGGTGAG.

About this clone: The observed sequence ends 3 residues before the CDR3 terminus, with the missing tail filled in from the germline J gene. This chain connects TRBV19 to TRBJ1-2, with 7 bases identical to TRBD1. Per germline, CDR1 LNHDA and CDR2 SQIVND (reference sequence). The CDR3 sequence is 15 residues long. Losses at the gene ends were 7 bases for V and 3 bases for J; bases not matched to a gene: 11. The CDR3 bases that were read are TGTGCCAGTAAGAAAGACAGGGCCGCTTACTATGGC. It is translated as CASKKDRAAYYG. The full CDR3 sequence reads CASKKDRAAYYGYTF.

CDR3 region: CASSPDNTDTQYF. CDR3 DNA, as far as it was read: TGTGCCAGCAGCCCGGACAACACAGATACC. The chain couples TRBV7-3 to TRBJ2-5; D may be TRBD1 (5 bases). The CDR3 end lies 3 residues beyond the end of the read and is filled in from the germline J gene. Germline V lookup: CDR1 SGHTA, CDR2 FQGTGA. The CDR3 length is 13 residues.

About this clone itself: Coverage ceases 3 residues before the CDR3 finishes, and the germline J gene fills in the end. V gene TRBV30 combines with J gene TRBJ2-7; tentatively, D is TRBD1 (5 bases). From germline, CDR1 is GTSNPN and CDR2 SVGIG (reference sequence). The germline V and J ends were trimmed by 2 bases and 6 bases, with 11 bases remaining between them. CDR3 length: 12 residues. The chain's CDR3 is CAWSRGTGEQYF. The CDR3 DNA, read in part, is TGTGCCTGGAGTAGGGGAACGGGCGAG.

The CDR3 sequence is CASSNRAFVTGELFF. The covered CDR3 bases are TGTGCCAGTAGTAACAGGGCTTTCGTTACCGGGGAG. This sequence joins TRBV19 and TRBJ2-2, with D possibly being TRBD1 (6 bases). The observed sequence ends 3 residues before the CDR3 terminus, with the missing tail filled in from the germline J gene. CDR3 length: 15 amino acids. Germline CDR1 LNHDA, CDR2 SQIVND (reference sequence). V was shortened by 4 bases and J by 5 bases, with 14 bases between the two germline ends.

About this clone: The CDR3 end is not reached by the read, which stops 3 residues before it; the germline J gene fills it in. This sequence joins TRBV19 and TRBJ1-2; D unresolved. There are 16 residues in the CDR3. Germline V gives CDR1 LNHDA, CDR2 SQIVND (reference sequence). The chain's CDR3 is CASSGTGGRAKNIYTF. The DNA read from the CDR3 is TGTGCCAGTAGTGGAACGGGCGGGCGGGCCAAAAACATC.